These 15 T cell receptor beta chains originate from one sample sequenced in a study of cytomegalovirus exposure and HLA in healthy donors. Primers included in the PCR were 60 Vbeta and 13 Jbeta primers. Assay: immunoSEQ multiplex PCR; the TCRdb copy retains only in-frame clones and omits some. The sample carries 80,000 to 100,000 clones, over 65% recorded once. Material: PBMCs. The origin of the receptors is a man in his thirties or forties in good health and CMV-seropositive.

The chain is built from TRBV29-1 and TRBJ2-3; 7 bases match TRBD1. Germline lookup yields CDR1 SQVTM and CDR2 ANQGSEA. This CDR3 has 13 residues. Trimming at V came to 4 bases and at J to 2 bases, leaving 3 bases not matched to a gene. CDR3 residues: CSVGTGYTDTQYF. The CDR3 nucleotides read TGCAGCGTTGGGACAGGATACACAGATACGCAGTATTTT.

CDR3 in amino acids: CASSRHRDSLTRTEAFF. The CDR3 bases are TGTGCCAGCAGTAGACACCGGGACAGTTTAACCAGGACTGAAGCTTTCTTT. The chain has TRBV27 and TRBJ1-1; 7 positions match TRBD1. Germline V gives CDR1 MNHEY, CDR2 SMNVEV (reference sequence). J gave up 5 bases and V 5 bases, and 17 bases lay outside the gene matches. This CDR3 has 17 amino acids.

V gene TRBV29-1 combines with J gene TRBJ1-1; the D gene is possibly TRBD1 (6 bases). The CDR3 has 13 amino acids. Germline CDR1 and CDR2: SQVTM and ANQGSEA. The ends were cut back, 6 bases at V and 4 bases at J, with 15 bases in the middle. The CDR3 loop is CSVLQGRGTEAFF. The CDR3 DNA follows: TGCAGCGTATTACAGGGTAGGGGCACTGAAGCTTTCTTT. The whole variable domain, filled in from reference TRBV29-1 and TRBJ1-1, reads SAVISQKPSRDICQRGTSLTIQCQVDSQVTMMFWYRQQPGQSLTLIATANQGSEATYESGFVIDKFPISRPNLTFSTLTVSNMSPEDSSIYLCSVLQGRGTEAFFGQGTRLTVV.

The chain joins TRBV2 to TRBJ1-1; 10 bases match TRBD1. The CDR3 is made up of 14 amino acids. With 3 bases clipped from V and 6 bases from J, the junction kept 4 bases outside the gene matches. Germline V gene lookup returns CDR1 SNHLY and CDR2 FYNNEI. Here the CDR3 reads CASSEGQGSSEAFF. The CDR3 DNA sequence: TGTGCCAGCAGTGAGGGACAGGGGTCTTCTGAAGCTTTCTTT.

This clone showed up just a few times. The chain joins TRBV6-6 to TRBJ1-5; D gene ambiguous. V was cut by 2 bases and J by 4 bases, with 15 bases left in between. The CDR3 runs to 16 residues. CDR1 is MNHNY, CDR2 SVGAGI, per germline (reference sequence). CDR3 protein: CASSYEGRQTNQPQHF. Written as DNA, the CDR3 is TGTGCCAGCAGTTACGAGGGCCGCCAGACTAATCAGCCCCAGCATTTT.

The CDR3 protein is CASRRQIYSSGELFF. The CDR3 nucleotides read TGTGCCAGCAGGAGACAGATCTACTCCTCCGGGGAGCTGTTTTTT. The chain joins TRBV6-5 to TRBJ2-2; D may be TRBD1 (5 bases). Deletions cut 6 bases from V and 6 bases from J, with 17 bases between. Per the germline V gene, CDR1 is MNHEY and CDR2 is SVGAGI. The CDR3 consists of 15 residues.

This chain joins TRBV30 and TRBJ2-7; possible D gene TRBD1, 5 bases. Germline CDR1 is GTSNPN and CDR2 is SVGIG (reference sequence). The CDR3 extends over 11 amino acids. This CDR3 is CAQAHRCEQYF. The CDR3 DNA sequence: TGTGCACAGGCTCACAGGTGCGAGCAGTACTTC. Looking up the rest from reference TRBV30 and TRBJ2-7 gives the full variable domain: SQTIHQWPATLVQPVGSPLSLECTVEGTSNPNLYWYRQAAGRGLQLLFYSVGIGQISSEVPQNLSASRPQDRQFILSSKKLLLSDSGFYLCAQAHRCEQYFGPGTRLTVT.

V gene TRBV28 combines with J gene TRBJ1-1; the D gene is possibly TRBD1 (5 bases). The CDR3 loop spans 15 amino acids. Germline assignment: CDR1 MDHEN and CDR2 SYDVKM. With 5 bases removed from V and 3 bases from J, the gap between germline ends came to 16 bases. The CDR3 sequence is CASSPYQEGDTEAFF. The CDR3 DNA follows: TGTGCCAGCAGTCCGTACCAAGAAGGGGACACTGAAGCTTTCTTT.

This chain connects TRBV5-6 to TRBJ1-4; D is ambiguous. V gave up 4 bases and J gave up 8 bases, with 12 bases separating them. The germline gives CDR1 SGHDT, CDR2 YYEEEE. This CDR3 comprises 13 residues. CDR3: CASSLPGNEKLFF. The CDR3 DNA is TGTGCCAGCAGCCTACCGGGGAACGAAAAACTGTTTTTT.

The chain joins TRBV9 to TRBJ2-3; possible D gene TRBD2, 5 bases. Germline V lookup: CDR1 SGDLS, CDR2 YYNGEE. The ends were cut back, 6 bases at V and 1 base at J, with 9 bases in the middle. CDR3 size: 13 residues. DNA of the CDR3: TGTGCCAGCAACCGAGCGGGCACAGATACGCAGTATTTT. Translation: CASNRAGTDTQYF.

This clone has just one count. The V and J genes are TRBV6-6 and TRBJ1-6, with TRBD1 as a possible D gene (5 bases). Looked up from germline, CDR1 is MNHNY and CDR2 is SVGAGI (reference sequence). The V gene lost 3 bases and the J gene lost 5 bases, with 11 bases spanning the gap. The CDR3 consists of 15 residues. CDR3 sequence (DNA): TGTGCCAGCAGTTATCGCGGGGGTAATAATTCACCCCTCCACTTT. Translation gives CASSYRGGNNSPLHF.

The chain uses TRBV5-4 and TRBJ1-2; 10 bases map to TRBD1. The CDR3 is 14 residues long. With V trimmed by 3 bases and J by 7 bases, 6 bases remained unmatched. The germline gives CDR1 SGHNT, CDR2 YYREEE (reference sequence). This CDR3 is CASSSGQGEGGYTF. DNA of the CDR3: TGTGCCAGCAGCTCTGGACAGGGGGAGGGTGGCTACACCTTC.

With respect to this clone: Other DNA sequences in the sample encode the same CDR3. This CDR3 reads CASSLVGGDTGELFF. In DNA form, the CDR3 reads TGTGCCAGCAGCTTAGTGGGAGGGGACACCGGGGAGCTGTTTTTT. V and J are TRBV7-7 and TRBJ2-2; TRBD2 aligns across 7 bases. The germline CDR1 and CDR2 sequences are SSHAT and FNYEAQ (reference sequence). V shed 1 base, J shed 3 bases, and the junction held 2 bases outside the gene matches. This CDR3 comprises 15 residues.

The rearrangement joins TRBV11-2 to TRBJ2-1; tentatively, D is TRBD1 (5 bases). The CDR3 spans 15 residues. Trimming cost V 3 bases and J 5 bases, with 14 bases left between them. Germline CDR1 SGHAT, CDR2 FQNNGV. CDR3 protein: CASSFHTSGNNEQFF. The DNA of the CDR3 is TGTGCCAGCAGCTTCCACACTTCAGGGAACAATGAGCAGTTCTTC.

The rearrangement uses TRBV15 and TRBJ2-7, with TRBD1 matching 8 bases. The CDR3 is 16 residues long. V was clipped by 1 base and J by 1 base; unmatched bases: 6. Germline-derived CDR1 and CDR2 are LNHNV and YYDKDF (reference sequence). CDR3 bases: TGTGCCACCAGCAGAGTCGGACAGGGTGCTTCCTACGAGCAGTACTTC. It encodes CATSRVGQGASYEQYF.